This T cell receptor (beta chain) was identified in a study of cytomegalovirus exposure and HLA in healthy donors (dated by TCRdb to 2016 to 2017). Study-wide context: An earlier analysis of about 560 of the donors reported 250 to 300 Gb of sequence data and 117 million unique TCR beta sequences obtained from some 170 million T cells. Approximately 310 gigabases of sequencing data and tens of millions of unique TCR sequences were included in an early release covering about 620 HLA-typed donors. Of the roughly 430 genotyped donors, about 84% fell in the genetic ancestry cluster associated with self-reported Caucasian donors. The study was designed to test whether signatures of past pathogen exposure could be identified by cataloging public T cell receptors. The study profiled the T cell repertoires of 500 to 800 subjects by immunosequencing and related them to cytomegalovirus serostatus. Besides the first cohort of 666 subjects, a separate validation cohort made up of over 95 different subjects was used. To predict cytomegalovirus infection status, the study combined high-throughput TCR immunosequencing, statistical association of individual TCRs with disease status, and machine learning. A later analysis re-examined previously published TCR beta repertoires from roughly 720 donors and added high-resolution HLA genotyping to investigate patterns of TCR occurrence. In the later analysis, no new phenotypic data were used to find candidate immune exposures; instead, reliance was placed on TCR beta sequences and their occurrence across donors. To decide whether each TCR beta V gene segment behaved as functional or pseudogenic, an earlier analysis of some 580 of the donors relied on high-throughput TCR beta sequencing. Donor age, sex, ethnicity and CMV serostatus were collected together with the repertoire data. In a later genetic analysis, genome-wide SNP genotypes for about three fifths of the roughly 670 donors were used, and that subset was treated as a discovery cohort. Every repertoire in the discovery cohort had been generated on one and the same sequencing platform. HLA typing covered class I and class II loci at four-digit resolution. The number of typed donors differed by locus: roughly 629-640 for A, B, C, DRB1 and DQB1; 522 for DQA1; 600 to 610 for DPA1; and 400 to 480 for DPB1. About five DR-DQ haplotypes were handled as single units for association and clustering, since linkage in the cohort was strong. Across about 380 genotyped donors of the cohort, an average of roughly 250,000 unique TCR beta nucleotide sequences per donor were sequenced, and roughly a sixth of those sequences were non-productive. Results and caveats for the whole study, not just this receptor: In a later analysis, most CMV-associated TCR beta chains were found to appear HLA-restricted, with HLA associations seemingly driven largely by CMV exposure. The study listed approximately 150 TCR beta chains as associated with cytomegalovirus. Only TCR beta chains were sequenced in this cohort, and the absence of alpha or paired-chain data limited detectable features. For the cohort, immune exposure information was limited to CMV serostatus. Because some donors lacked HLA typing at each locus, the association tests relied only on the typed subset. Strong co-occurrence of HLA alleles, especially DR and DQ, made assigning TCR associations to individual alleles difficult. Specific HLA alleles were associated with about 17,000 TCR beta sequences at a false discovery rate of 0.05 in a later analysis. A later genetic analysis reported fewer N-insertions in productive TCRs among donors in an Asian-associated ancestry cluster than the roughly 620-donor mean. The authors suggested that the approach could potentially be generalized to other disease states and immunological phenotypes. Because counts were too low, roughly 17 rarely observed V segments, including chromosome 9 orphons, were left out of the earlier analysis of several hundred of the donors. In a later analysis, several top co-occurrence clusters were reported to appear linked to parvovirus B19, influenza, CMV and Epstein-Barr virus. Linkage disequilibrium might explain the correlated functional status among segregating V segments, but an unknown experimental factor could not be excluded. Broadly in line with IMGT annotations, most TCR beta V segments showed up in productive rearrangements about 87% or about 30% of the time in an earlier analysis of approximately 600 of the donors. An association between a missense DCLRE1C variant and V-gene and J-gene trimming of TCR beta chains was found in a later genetic analysis and replicated in an independent cohort. The sequencing pipeline was judged likely to have produced a cluster of highly shared sequence variants as a technical artifact. Compared with equally common non-associated chains, HLA-associated TCR beta chains in a later analysis were more clonally expanded and had lower generation probabilities. Cytomegalovirus status was reported to be diagnosed by the classifier with high specificity and sensitivity in both the original and validation cohorts. Some IMGT-functional V segments, including TRBV6-2 and TRBV6-3, could not be told apart with the 87-base-pair reads, so those segments were excluded. A further reported finding was that TCR beta sequences accurately predicted the HLA-A and HLA-B alleles for most subjects in the first cohort. In vitro tests confirmed that a few of the cytomegalovirus-associated TCR beta chains recognize cytomegalovirus antigens. In a later analysis, TCR association rates were found to vary across HLA loci, with the most associated TCRs seen for DRB1 alleles and the fewest for HLA-C alleles. Sequencing depth was assumed to be roughly uniform across donors in the presence/absence analyses, though that assumption may not hold. While some public TCRs were present in many individuals, most TCR sequences turned up only very rarely across donors.

CDR3 length: 14 amino acids, cysteine to phenylalanine. The kept DNA is CDR3 alone, 42 bases in frame from the first base. The germline V gene encodes CDR1 GTSNPN and CDR2 SVGIG (reference sequence). V loses 2 bases of germline sequence and J loses 4 bases, and the interval between the two ends is 12 bases. The cohort comprised approximately 700 healthy bone marrow donors. At the time of sampling, every cohort member was nominally healthy, though immune exposures that went unrecorded were likely present. The donor was CMV seropositive and was included in the group of some 290 seropositive cohort members. A peripheral blood sample was provided by each donor, and peripheral blood mononuclear cells were used for TCR beta sequencing. The Qiagen DNeasy Blood Extraction Kit was used to extract genomic DNA from the blood cell samples. This clone was recorded once. It lacks a known antigen. Per-base quality was not reported, and no clone a single base away is much larger than it.

The library was made by the immunoSEQ multiplex PCR assay. The multiplex PCR relied on a mix of 60 forward primers for TCR Vbeta segments and 13 reverse primers for TCR Jbeta segments. A multiplex PCR assay on genomic DNA amplified the CDR3 region of rearranged TCR beta genes. The amplified TCR beta libraries were sequenced on the Illumina HiSeq System as 87-base-pair reads. The study's own analysis went as follows. A later analysis tallied around 82 million unique TCR beta chains across the 550 to 850 repertoires, and about 12 million of those chains were shared by two or more donors. A nearest-neighbor algorithm error-corrected the raw reads and collapsed the reads into unique sequences, merging closely related sequences to remove PCR and sequencing errors. CDR3 sequences were aligned to IMGT reference sequences to assign V, D and J gene segments. For a sequence to be retained, a match of at least six nucleotides was required to both a V gene segment and a J gene segment. A rearrangement counted as productive if the CDR3 had no stop codons and remained in frame with V and J, and every other rearrangement counted as non-productive. CDR3 was defined by IMGT convention, running from the second conserved V-encoded cysteine to the conserved J-encoded phenylalanine. The earlier analysis of fewer than 750 of the donors excluded sequences that lacked an unambiguous match to a single V gene segment. An earlier analysis of about 590 of the donors classified V segments as functional when productive rearrangements were above 56.7% and as segregating when the standard deviation between donors was above 5%. A statistical classification framework was built for diagnosing cytomegalovirus status from the catalog of TCR beta chain sequences. In a later analysis, TCR nucleotide sequences were compared against IMGT/GENE-DB human TR gene sequences so that V and J genes could be assigned. In a later analysis, CDR3 sequences and most-parsimonious VDJ recombination scenarios were assigned using the TCRdist pipeline. In a later analysis, each TCR beta chain was defined by its CDR3 amino acid sequence together with its V-gene family, and reads lacking a unique V-gene family were excluded. To address suspected cross-contamination and a sequencing artifact, a later analysis removed roughly 640 highly shared, low-generation-probability nucleotide sequences. A later analysis calculated a clonal expansion index for each public chain from normalized within-repertoire ranks of inferred template counts. Generation probabilities in a later analysis came from a VDJ recombination model fitted to out-of-frame rearrangements, and those results were checked against IGoR. A later analysis scored TCR-TCR, TCR-HLA and TCR-CMV co-occurrence with hypergeometric tests, applying a repertoire-size bias correction to TCR pairs. To estimate false discovery rates, a later analysis permuted the HLA or CMV assignments 20 times. In a later analysis, co-occurring TCRs were grouped using DBSCAN, and TCRdist sequence similarity was added for clustering within HLA-allele-positive subsets. Repertoires with fewer than 30,000 or more than 120,000 public chains were left out of co-occurrence clustering, as were roughly five repertoires with anomalous nucleotide sharing. The source is immuneACCESS, and TCRdb retained only in-frame sequences with V and J called. Part of the clones is not carried over; for the studies checked, unresolved V genes explain less than half of this, and the remainder is unexplained. V, J and clone size are taken as reported in that table, and D and trimming were inferred from the DNA itself. The sample table holds around 130,000 clones, of which 75% to 90% were seen once. Under 7% of the sample belongs to the ten largest clones.

This clonotype was sampled from a woman under 40 in good health and CMV-seropositive. The chain is encoded by TRBV30 joined to TRBJ1-5; possibly the D gene is TRBD1, per 6 matching bases. Sequencing was performed on PBMCs. The DNA is as follows: TGTGCCTGGAGTTCGTTACAGGGAAATCAGCCCCAGCATTTT. It is translated as CAWSSLQGNQPQHF.